This T cell receptor beta chain was identified during a study of T cells in Graves' hyperthyroidism and ophthalmopathy. The CDR3 runs 14 residues. Germline-derived CDR1 and CDR2 are MDHEN and SYDVKM. Regions amplified from RNA transcripts were the TCR beta CDR3 regions. The HTBI primer set was used in a first-round RT-PCR of the TCR CDR3. A single record per CDR3 protein comes from TCRdb applying MiXCR to the multiplex PCR reads. The sample carries about 640,000 distinct CDR3 sequences, less than 25% recorded once. Regarding this clonotype: The junction differs from germline at one of its ends, possibly a read error.

Sample: blood. The source of this sequence is a man younger than 45 with Graves' ophthalmopathy. The gene calls are TRBV28 and TRBJ2-3; D tentatively fits TRBD1 or TRBD2 (5 bases each). In DNA form, the CDR3 reads TGTACCAGCAGCAACCCCCCCGGGACCTCTACGCAGTATTTT. It is translated as CTSSNPPGTSTQYF. Full variable domain (remainder filled in from reference TRBV28 and TRBJ2-3): DVKVTQSSRYLVKRTGEKVFLECVQDMDHENMFWYRQDPGLGLRLIYFSYDVKMKEKGDIPEGYSVSREKKERFSLILESASTNQTSMYLCTSSNPPGTSTQYFGPGTRLTVL.